The sequence of this TCR beta chain was determined in a study of cytomegalovirus exposure and HLA in healthy donors. PCR used 60 Vbeta primers and 13 Jbeta primers. Clones were read by immunoSEQ multiplex PCR, and TCRdb kept only the in-frame ones, dropping some. The sample shows tens of thousands of clones, more than 75% of them seen only once. CDR3 length equals 15 residues. Trimming at V came to 6 bases and at J to 4 bases, leaving 4 bases not matched to a gene. CDR1 and CDR2 from the germline V gene are MNHNY and SVGAGI (reference sequence). Overall study findings and caveats: A classifier reportedly called cytomegalovirus status with high sensitivity and specificity. The listing of 150 to 200 TCR beta chains classed them as cytomegalovirus-associated.

A note on this clone: Its antigen is unidentified.

This receptor was taken from a male donor in good health and CMV-seronegative. Sequencing used PBMCs. The chain carries TRBV6-6 and TRBJ2-2; 11 bases match TRBD1. CDR3: CASSRDRGGTGELFF. The CDR3 DNA follows: TGTGCCAGCAGCAGGGACAGGGGGGGCACCGGGGAGCTGTTTTTT.